This entry lists 3 T cell receptor beta chains sequenced from one sample in a study of cytomegalovirus exposure and HLA in healthy donors. Researchers ran the PCR with 60 Vbeta and 13 Jbeta primers. Measured with immunoSEQ multiplex PCR; TCRdb has only the in-frame clones, and not every one. This table holds approximately 110,000 clones, 65% to 85% found once. The specimen sequenced was PBMCs. The origin of the receptors is a man aged 50 or older in good health and CMV-seronegative.

This chain connects TRBV6-5 to TRBJ2-5, with 8 bases that match TRBD2. The germline V gene has CDR1 MNHEY and CDR2 SVGAGI. The V and J ends lost 2 bases and 4 bases, in that order; junction bases with no gene match: 9. This CDR3 has 16 amino acids. DNA of the CDR3: TGTGCCAGCAGTTACCCCCGTTCGGGGGGGGCAGAGACCCAGTACTTC. Translated: CASSYPRSGGAETQYF.

This chain joins TRBV15 and TRBJ1-4; D is ambiguous. The V gene lost 5 bases and the J gene lost 0 bases, with 10 bases spanning the gap. The germline CDR1 and CDR2 sequences are LNHNV and YYDKDF (reference sequence). The length of the CDR3 is 15 residues. The CDR3 is CATSLRRATNEKLFF. As DNA, the CDR3 is TGTGCCACCAGCCTTAGGCGGGCAACTAATGAAAAACTGTTTTTT.

The V gene is TRBV29-1, the J gene TRBJ2-3; possibly TRBD1 for D (6 bases). The CDR3 runs 16 residues. V gave up 8 bases and J gave up 6 bases, with 27 bases separating them. Germline values: CDR1 SQVTM, CDR2 ANQGSEA. The CDR3 loop is CSTSIRDTWGRDTQYF. CDR3 nucleotides: TGCAGCACCAGTATCCGGGACACCTGGGGAAGGGATACGCAGTATTTT.